The following is a T cell receptor (beta chain) sequence with its context. The data originate from a study of OX40 agonist ivuxolimab in advanced cancers. Assay: immunoSEQ multiplex PCR; the TCRdb copy retains only in-frame clones and omits some. This sample has about 61,000 clones, with 85% to 90% found just once. Sampling times: baseline, cycle 4 day 1, cycle 7 day 1. Germline CDR1 is SEHNR and CDR2 is FQNEAQ (reference sequence). V was clipped by 6 bases and J by 10 bases, with 18 bases between them. The CDR3 covers 13 residues. This TCR derives from an adult with an advanced solid tumor such as melanoma, head and neck, liver or kidney cancer. This chain uses TRBV7-9 with TRBJ1-1, with D perhaps matching TRBD1 (5 bases). The sequencing here drew on CD4+ or CD8+ T cells sorted from blood, taken in a trial of the OX40 agonist ivuxolimab. The CDR3 here is CASRSTPGQGAFF. CDR3 nucleotide sequence: TGTGCCAGCAGAAGTACCCCCGGACAAGGAGCTTTCTTT.